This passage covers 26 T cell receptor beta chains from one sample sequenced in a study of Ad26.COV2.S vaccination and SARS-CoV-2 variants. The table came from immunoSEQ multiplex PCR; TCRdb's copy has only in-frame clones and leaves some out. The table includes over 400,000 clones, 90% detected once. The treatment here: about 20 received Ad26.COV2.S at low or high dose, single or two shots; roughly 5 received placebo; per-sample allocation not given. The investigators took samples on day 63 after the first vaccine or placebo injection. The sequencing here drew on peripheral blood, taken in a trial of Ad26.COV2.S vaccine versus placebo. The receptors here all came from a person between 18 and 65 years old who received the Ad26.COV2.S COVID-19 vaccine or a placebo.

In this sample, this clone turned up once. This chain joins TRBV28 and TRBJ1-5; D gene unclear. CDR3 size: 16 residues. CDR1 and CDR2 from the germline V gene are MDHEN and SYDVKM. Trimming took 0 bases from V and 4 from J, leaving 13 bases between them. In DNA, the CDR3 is TGTGCCAGCAGTTTATGGGGCCCTGCAAGGAATCAGCCCCAGCATTTT. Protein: CASSLWGPARNQPQHF.

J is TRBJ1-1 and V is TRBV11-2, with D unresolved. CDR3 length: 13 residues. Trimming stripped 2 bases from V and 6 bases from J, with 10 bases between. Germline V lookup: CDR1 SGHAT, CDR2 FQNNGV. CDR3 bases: TGTGCCAGCAGCTTAATTGCGAGAGCTGAAGCTTTCTTT. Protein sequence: CASSLIARAEAFF. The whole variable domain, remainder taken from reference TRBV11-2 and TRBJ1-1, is EAGVAQSPRYKIIEKRQSVAFWCNPISGHATLYWYQQILGQGPKLLIQFQNNGVVDDSQLPKDRFSAERLKGVDSTLKIQPAKLEDSAVYLCASSLIARAEAFFGQGTRLTVV.

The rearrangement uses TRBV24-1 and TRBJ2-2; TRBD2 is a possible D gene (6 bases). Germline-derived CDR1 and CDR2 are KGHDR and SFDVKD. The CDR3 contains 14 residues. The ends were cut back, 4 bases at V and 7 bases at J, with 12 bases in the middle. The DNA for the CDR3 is TGTGCCACCAGTGACCCTCCGGGGGACGGGGAGCTGTTTTTT. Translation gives CATSDPPGDGELFF.

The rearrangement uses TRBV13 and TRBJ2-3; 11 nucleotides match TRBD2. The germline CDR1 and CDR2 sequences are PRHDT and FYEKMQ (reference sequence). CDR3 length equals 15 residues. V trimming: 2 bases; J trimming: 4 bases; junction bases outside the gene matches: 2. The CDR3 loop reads CASSLKGLAADTQYF. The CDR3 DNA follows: TGTGCCAGCAGCTTAAAGGGACTAGCGGCAGATACGCAGTATTTT.

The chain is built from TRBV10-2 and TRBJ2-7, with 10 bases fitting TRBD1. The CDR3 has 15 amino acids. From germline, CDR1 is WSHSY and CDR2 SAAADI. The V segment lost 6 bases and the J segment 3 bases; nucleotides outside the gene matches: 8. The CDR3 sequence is CASSAGTGENYEQYF. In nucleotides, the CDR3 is TGCGCCAGCAGCGCCGGGACAGGGGAAAACTACGAGCAGTACTTC.

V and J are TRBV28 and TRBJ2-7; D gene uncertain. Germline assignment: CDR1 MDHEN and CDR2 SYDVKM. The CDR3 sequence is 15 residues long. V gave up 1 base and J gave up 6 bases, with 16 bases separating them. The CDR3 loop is CASSLSRFWVGEQYF. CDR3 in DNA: TGTGCCAGCAGTTTATCGCGATTTTGGGTGGGCGAGCAGTACTTC.

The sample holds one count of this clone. This chain's CDR3 is CASSFIAGHRGNEQFF. The CDR3 nucleotides are TGTGCCAGCAGTTTCATAGCGGGCCACAGAGGCAATGAGCAGTTCTTC. The V gene is TRBV27, the J gene TRBJ2-1, with 7 positions matching TRBD2. CDR3 length equals 16 residues. V lost 3 bases, J lost 6 bases, and 11 bases stayed unmatched. Germline-derived CDR1 and CDR2 are MNHEY and SMNVEV (reference sequence).

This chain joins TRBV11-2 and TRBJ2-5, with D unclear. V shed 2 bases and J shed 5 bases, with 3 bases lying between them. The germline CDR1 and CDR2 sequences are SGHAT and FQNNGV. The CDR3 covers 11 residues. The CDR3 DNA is TGTGCCAGCAGCTTATCGGAGACCCAGTACTTC. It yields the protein CASSLSETQYF.

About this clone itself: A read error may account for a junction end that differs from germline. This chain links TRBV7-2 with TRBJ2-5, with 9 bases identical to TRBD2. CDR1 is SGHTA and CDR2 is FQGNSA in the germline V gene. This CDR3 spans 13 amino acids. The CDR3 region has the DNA TGTGCCAGCAGATTAGCTAGCGGGAAGACCCAGTACTTC. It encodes CASRLASGKTQYF.

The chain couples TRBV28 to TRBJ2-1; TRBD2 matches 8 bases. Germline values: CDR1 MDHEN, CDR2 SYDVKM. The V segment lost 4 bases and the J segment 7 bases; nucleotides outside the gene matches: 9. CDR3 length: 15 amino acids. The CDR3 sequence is CASSSVTSGWNEQFF. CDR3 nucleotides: TGTGCCAGCAGTTCCGTTACTAGCGGATGGAATGAGCAGTTCTTC.

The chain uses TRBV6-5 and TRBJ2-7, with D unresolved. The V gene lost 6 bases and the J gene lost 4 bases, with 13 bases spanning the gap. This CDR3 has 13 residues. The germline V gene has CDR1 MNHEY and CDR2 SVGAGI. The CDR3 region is CASSANGRYEQYF. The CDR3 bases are TGTGCCAGCAGCGCAAACGGCCGATACGAGCAGTACTTC.

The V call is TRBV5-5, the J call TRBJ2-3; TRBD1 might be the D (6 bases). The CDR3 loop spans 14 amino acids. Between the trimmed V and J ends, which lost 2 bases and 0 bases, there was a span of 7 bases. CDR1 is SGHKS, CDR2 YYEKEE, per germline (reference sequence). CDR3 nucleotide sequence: TGTGCCAGCAGCTTACAGGGAAGCACAGATACGCAGTATTTT. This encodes CASSLQGSTDTQYF.

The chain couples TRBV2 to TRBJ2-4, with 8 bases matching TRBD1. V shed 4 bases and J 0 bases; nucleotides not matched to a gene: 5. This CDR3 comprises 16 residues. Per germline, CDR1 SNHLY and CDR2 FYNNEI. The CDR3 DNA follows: TGTGCCAGCAGTGCCGACAGGGGACTAGCCAAAAACATTCAGTACTTC. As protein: CASSADRGLAKNIQYF.

This CDR3 is CASRPDSTEAFF. CDR3 nucleotide sequence: TGTGCCAGCAGACCCGACAGCACTGAAGCTTTCTTT. The J gene is TRBJ1-1, the V gene TRBV2, with D possibly matching TRBD1 (5 bases). The V and J ends lost 6 bases and 4 bases respectively, with 9 bases between them. Germline lookup yields CDR1 SNHLY and CDR2 FYNNEI. CDR3 size: 12 residues.

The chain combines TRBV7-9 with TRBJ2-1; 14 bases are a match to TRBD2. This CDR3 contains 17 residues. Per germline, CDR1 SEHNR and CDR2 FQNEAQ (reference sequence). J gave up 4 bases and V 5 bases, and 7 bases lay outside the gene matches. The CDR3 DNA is TGTGCCAGCAGCGAAGGGGGACTAGCGGGAGAATACAATGAGCAGTTCTTC. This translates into CASSEGGLAGEYNEQFF.

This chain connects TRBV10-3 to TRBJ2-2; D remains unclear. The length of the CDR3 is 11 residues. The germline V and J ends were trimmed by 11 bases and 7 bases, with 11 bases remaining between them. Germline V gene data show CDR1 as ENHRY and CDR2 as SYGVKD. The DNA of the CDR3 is TGTGCCGCCACGGCGGACGGGGAGCTGTTTTTT. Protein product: CAATADGELFF.

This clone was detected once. The CDR3 loop reads CAISEGGDYGYTF. Written as DNA, the CDR3 is TGTGCCATCAGTGAAGGGGGCGACTATGGCTACACCTTC. The chain is built from TRBV10-3 and TRBJ1-2; 7 bases are shared with TRBD1. The ends lost 3 bases at V and 3 bases at J; junction bases unmatched: 1. The length of the CDR3 is 13 residues. CDR1 is ENHRY and CDR2 is SYGVKD in the germline V gene.

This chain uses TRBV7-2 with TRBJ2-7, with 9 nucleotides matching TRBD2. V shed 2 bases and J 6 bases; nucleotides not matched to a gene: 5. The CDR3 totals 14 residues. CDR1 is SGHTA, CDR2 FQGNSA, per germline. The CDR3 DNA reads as TGTGCCAGCAGCTTAAGTCTAGCGGGATCCGAGCAGTACTTC. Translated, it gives CASSLSLAGSEQYF.

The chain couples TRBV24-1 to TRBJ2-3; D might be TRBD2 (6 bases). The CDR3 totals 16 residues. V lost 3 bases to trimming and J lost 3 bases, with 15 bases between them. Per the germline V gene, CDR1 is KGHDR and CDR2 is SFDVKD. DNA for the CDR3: TGTGCCACCAGTGATCCCAAGGGGACTGTTACAGATACGCAGTATTTT. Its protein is CATSDPKGTVTDTQYF.

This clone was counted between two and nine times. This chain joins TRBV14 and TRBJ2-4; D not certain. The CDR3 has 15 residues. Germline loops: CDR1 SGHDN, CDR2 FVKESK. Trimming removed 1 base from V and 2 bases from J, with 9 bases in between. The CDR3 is CASSQGYNSKNIQYF. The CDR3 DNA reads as TGTGCCAGCAGCCAAGGGTACAATTCCAAAAACATTCAGTACTTC.

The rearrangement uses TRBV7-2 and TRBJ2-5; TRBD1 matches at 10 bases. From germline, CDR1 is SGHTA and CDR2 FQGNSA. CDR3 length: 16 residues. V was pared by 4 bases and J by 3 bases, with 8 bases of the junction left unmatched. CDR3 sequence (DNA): TGTGCCAGCAGCTCTAGGACAGGGGGGTGGGAAGAGACCCAGTACTTC. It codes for CASSSRTGGWEETQYF. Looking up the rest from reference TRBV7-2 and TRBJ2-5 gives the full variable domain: GAGVSQSPSNKVTEKGKDVELRCDPISGHTALYWYRQSLGQGLEFLIYFQGNSAPDKSGLPSDRFSAERTGGSVSTLTIQRTQQEDSAVYLCASSSRTGGWEETQYFGPGTRLLVL.

CDR3 amino acids: CASSQDGGARNYGYTF. The CDR3 DNA is TGCGCCAGCAGCCAAGATGGGGGGGCTCGTAACTATGGCTACACCTTC. The chain has TRBV4-3 and TRBJ1-2; a possible D gene is TRBD1 (6 bases). The length of the CDR3 is 16 residues. V was pared by 0 bases and J by 1 base, with 12 bases between. CDR1 and CDR2 (germline): LGHNA, YSLEER.

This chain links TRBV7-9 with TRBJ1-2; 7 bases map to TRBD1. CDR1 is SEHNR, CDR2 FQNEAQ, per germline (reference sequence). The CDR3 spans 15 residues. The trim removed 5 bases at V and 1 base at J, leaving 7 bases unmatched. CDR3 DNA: TGTGCCAGCAGCACAAGACAGGGCGATAACTATGGCTACACCTTC. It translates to CASSTRQGDNYGYTF.

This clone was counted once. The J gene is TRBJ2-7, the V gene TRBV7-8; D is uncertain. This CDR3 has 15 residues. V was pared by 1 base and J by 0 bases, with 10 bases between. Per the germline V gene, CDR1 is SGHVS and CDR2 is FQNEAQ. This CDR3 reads CASSLEVVGSYEQYF. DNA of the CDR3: TGTGCCAGCAGCTTAGAGGTGGTCGGCTCCTACGAGCAGTACTTC.

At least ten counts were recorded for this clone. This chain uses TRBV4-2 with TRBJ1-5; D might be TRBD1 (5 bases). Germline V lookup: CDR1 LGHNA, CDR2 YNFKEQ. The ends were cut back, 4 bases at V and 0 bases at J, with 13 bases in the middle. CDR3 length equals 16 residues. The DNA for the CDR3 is TGTGCCAGCAGCCGCGGGACGGAGGCTAGCAATCAGCCCCAGCATTTT. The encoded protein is CASSRGTEASNQPQHF.

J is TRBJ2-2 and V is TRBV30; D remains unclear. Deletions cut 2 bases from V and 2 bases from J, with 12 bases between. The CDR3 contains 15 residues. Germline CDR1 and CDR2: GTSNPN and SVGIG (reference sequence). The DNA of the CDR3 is TGTGCCTGGAGTCTCTACGGGCCTAACACCGGGGAGCTGTTTTTT. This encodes CAWSLYGPNTGELFF.